This T cell receptor (beta chain) was sequenced in a study of T cell responses to AZD1222 COVID-19 vaccine. General study results and limits: Baseline seropositives among AZD1222 recipients totaled only 6 or 7. Nearly half of spike-specific TCRs reportedly go after variant regions that carry no mutations. White British ancestry dominated among donors, who included more females, and clonal diversity was possibly underestimated.

Measured with immunoSEQ multiplex PCR; TCRdb has only the in-frame clones, and not every one. In the table there are about 47,000 clones, approximately 79% of which are singletons. The CDR3 length is 12 residues. The germline CDR1 and CDR2 sequences are MDHEN and SYDVKM. Between the trimmed V and J ends, which lost 5 bases and 5 bases, there was a span of 9 bases. As to this clone: The target antigen is unknown.

This chain uses TRBV28 with TRBJ1-1; D is unresolved. The TCR sequence derives from an adult in good health. Specimen: peripheral blood, collected on day 0 of MenACWY control vaccination. This CDR3 is CASSPRRTEAFF. In DNA, the CDR3 is TGTGCCAGCAGTCCCCGACGGACTGAAGCTTTCTTT.